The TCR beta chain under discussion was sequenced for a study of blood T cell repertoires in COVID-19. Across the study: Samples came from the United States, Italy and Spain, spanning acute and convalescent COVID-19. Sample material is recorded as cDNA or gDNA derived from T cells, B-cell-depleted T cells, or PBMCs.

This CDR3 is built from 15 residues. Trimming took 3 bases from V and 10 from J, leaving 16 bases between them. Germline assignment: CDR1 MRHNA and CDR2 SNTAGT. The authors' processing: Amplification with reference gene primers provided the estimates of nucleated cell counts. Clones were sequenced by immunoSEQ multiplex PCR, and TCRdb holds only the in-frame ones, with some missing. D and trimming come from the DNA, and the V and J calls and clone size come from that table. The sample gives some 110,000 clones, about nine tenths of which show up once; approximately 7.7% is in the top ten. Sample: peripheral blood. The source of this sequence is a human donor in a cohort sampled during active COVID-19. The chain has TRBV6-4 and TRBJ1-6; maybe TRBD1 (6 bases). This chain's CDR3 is CASSELAGASSPLHF. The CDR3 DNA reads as TGTGCCAGCAGTGAATTGGCAGGGGCATCGTCACCCCTCCACTTT.